Shown below are 6 T cell receptor beta chains from a single sample sequenced in a study of monozygotic twins with inflammatory bowel disease. TCRdb reprocessed the 5' RACE reads and reports one entry per CDR3 protein, with no DNA. The table gives approximately 420,000 distinct CDR3 sequences; the top ten clones make up 2% to 2.5% of it. The sequencing sample was made of blood. Receptor source: a human donor with ulcerative colitis or Crohn's disease, or a healthy co-twin of an affected twin (not recorded which).

This chain uses TRBV5-1 with TRBJ2-1; the TCRdb call, TRBD1, lacks DNA for checking. The germline CDR1 and CDR2 sequences are SGHRS and YFSETQ. The CDR3 covers 15 residues. This chain's CDR3 is CASSPESGWGNEQFF. The full variable domain, completed using reference TRBV5-1 and TRBJ2-1, is KAGVTQTPRYLIKTRGQQVTLSCSPISGHRSVSWYQQTPGQGLQFLFEYFSETQRNKGNFPGRFSGRQFSNSRSEMNVSTLELGDSALYLCASSPESGWGNEQFFGPGTRLTVL.

This rearrangement joins TRBV7-2 to TRBJ2-1. The CDR3 runs 13 residues. From germline, CDR1 is SGHTA and CDR2 FQGNSA. CDR3 in amino acids: CASSLLASHEQFF.

The chain is built from TRBV21-1 and TRBJ1-2; TCRdb picks TRBD1, but there is no DNA to check that call. TRBV21-1 is designated a pseudogene. The CDR3 runs to 15 residues. CDR3 in amino acids: CASSKRRQGTYGYTF.

The rearrangement links TRBV7-9 to TRBJ1-4. In germline, CDR1 is SEHNR, CDR2 FQNEAQ (reference sequence). The CDR3 is 16 residues long. The CDR3 region is CASSGGTAATNEKLFF.

The V and J genes are TRBV5-6 and TRBJ1-2; the D gene TCRdb calls, TRBD1, cannot be checked with no DNA. The CDR3 is made up of 14 amino acids. The germline V gene encodes CDR1 SGHDT and CDR2 YYEEEE. CDR3 in amino acids: CASSLGGGLDGYTF. Based on the CDR3 plus reference TRBV5-6 and TRBJ1-2, the full variable domain is DAGVTQSPTHLIKTRGQQVTLRCSPKSGHDTVSWYQQALGQGPQFIFQYYEEEERQRGNFPDRFSGHQFPNYSSELNVNALLLGDSALYLCASSLGGGLDGYTFGSGTRLTVV.

The chain carries TRBV20-1 and TRBJ2-3; checking the TCRdb D call of TRBD2 is not possible without DNA. The germline gives CDR1 DFQATT, CDR2 SNEGSKA (reference sequence). This CDR3 spans 19 amino acids. The CDR3 sequence is CSARDLAGGPGLFVDTQYF.